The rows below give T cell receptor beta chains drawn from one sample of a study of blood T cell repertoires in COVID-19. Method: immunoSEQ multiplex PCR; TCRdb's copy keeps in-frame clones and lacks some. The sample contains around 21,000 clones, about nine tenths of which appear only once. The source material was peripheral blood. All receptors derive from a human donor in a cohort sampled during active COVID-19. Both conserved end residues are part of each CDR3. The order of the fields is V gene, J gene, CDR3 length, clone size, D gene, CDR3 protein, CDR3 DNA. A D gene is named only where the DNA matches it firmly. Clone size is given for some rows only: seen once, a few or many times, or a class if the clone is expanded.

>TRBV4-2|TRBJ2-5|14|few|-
CASSQGLEAETQYF
TGTGCCAGCAGCCAAGGCCTAGAGGCCGAGACCCAGTACTTC
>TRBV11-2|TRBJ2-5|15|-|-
CASSLVGGHLETQYF
TGTGCCAGCAGCTTAGTCGGCGGGCATCTAGAGACCCAGTACTTC
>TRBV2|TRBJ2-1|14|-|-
CASSVSHVAPKQFF
TGTGCCAGCAGTGTTTCACACGTCGCTCCAAAGCAGTTCTTC
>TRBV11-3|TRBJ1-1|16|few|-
CASSLDGREGDTEAFF
TGTGCCAGCAGCTTGGATGGTCGGGAGGGGGACACTGAAGCTTTCTTT
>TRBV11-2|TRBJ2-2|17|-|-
CASTRNAISLNTGELFF
TGTGCCAGTACCCGTAACGCTATATCTTTAAACACCGGGGAGCTGTTTTTT
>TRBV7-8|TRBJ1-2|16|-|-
CASSLVGGARNYGYTF
TGTGCCAGCAGCTTAGTAGGGGGGGCCAGGAACTATGGCTACACCTTC
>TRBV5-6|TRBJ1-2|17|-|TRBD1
CASSSSPGTGDYYGYTF
TGTGCCAGCAGCTCAAGCCCGGGGACAGGGGACTACTATGGCTACACCTTC
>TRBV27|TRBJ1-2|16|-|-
CASSLSWGLTDYGYTF
TGTGCCAGCAGTTTAAGTTGGGGGCTCACTGACTATGGCTACACCTTC
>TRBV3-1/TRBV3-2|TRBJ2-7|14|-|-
CASSGFTGSYEQYF
TGTGCCAGCAGCGGATTCACAGGGTCCTACGAGCAGTACTTC
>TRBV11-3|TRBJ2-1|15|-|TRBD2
CASSLSLAAHNEQFF
TGTGCCAGCAGCTTAAGCCTAGCGGCCCACAATGAGCAGTTCTTC
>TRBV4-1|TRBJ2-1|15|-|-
CASSQDATLDNEQFF
TGCGCCAGCAGCCAAGATGCGACCCTAGACAATGAGCAGTTCTTC
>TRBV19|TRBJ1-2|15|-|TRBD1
CASSRTGQGEGGYTF
TGTGCCAGTAGCCGAACGGGACAGGGGGAGGGAGGCTACACCTTC
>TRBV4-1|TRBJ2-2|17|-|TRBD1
CASSQLRTGLMVGELFF
TGCGCCAGCAGCCAACTCCGGACAGGGCTTATGGTCGGGGAGCTGTTTTTT
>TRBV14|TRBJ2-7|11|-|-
CASSQGHEQYF
TGTGCCAGCAGCCAAGGGCACGAGCAGTACTTC
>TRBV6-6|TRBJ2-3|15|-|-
CASSPRGSGIDTQYF
TGTGCCAGCAGTCCCCGGGGTTCGGGCATAGATACGCAGTATTTT
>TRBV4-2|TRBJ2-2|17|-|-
CASSPGTLELNTGELFF
TGTGCCAGCAGCCCTGGGACTCTCGAACTTAACACCGGGGAGCTGTTTTTT
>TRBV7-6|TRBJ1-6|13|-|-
CASSSSNNSPLHF
TGTGCCAGCAGCTCCTCTAACAATTCACCCCTCCACTTT
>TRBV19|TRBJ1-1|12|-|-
CASSMRYTEAFF
TGTGCCAGTAGTATGAGGTACACTGAAGCTTTCTTT
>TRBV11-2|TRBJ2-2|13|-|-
CASSLRRGGELFF
TGTGCCAGCAGCCTCCGAAGGGGCGGGGAGCTGTTTTTT
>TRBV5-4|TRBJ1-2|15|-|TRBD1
CASSFPSDRSYGYTF
TGTGCCAGCAGCTTCCCCTCGGACAGGTCCTATGGCTACACCTTC
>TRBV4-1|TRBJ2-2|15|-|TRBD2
CASTPVRGGRGELFF
TGCGCCAGCACCCCAGTGCGGGGGGGCAGAGGGGAGCTGTTTTTT
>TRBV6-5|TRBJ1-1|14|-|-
CASIVRQENTEAFF
TGTGCCAGCATCGTCCGACAAGAGAACACTGAAGCTTTCTTT
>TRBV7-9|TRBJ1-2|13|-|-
CASTLAGVLGYTF
TGTGCCAGCACCTTAGCAGGGGTTCTTGGCTACACCTTC
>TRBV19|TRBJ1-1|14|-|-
CASSVGWANTEAFF
TGTGCCAGTAGTGTTGGCTGGGCAAACACTGAAGCTTTCTTT
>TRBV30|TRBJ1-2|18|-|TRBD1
CAWIDDGTGDDKNYGYTF
TGTGCCTGGATTGATGATGGGACAGGAGACGATAAAAACTATGGCTACACCTTC
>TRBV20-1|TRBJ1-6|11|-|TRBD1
CSARGTGPLHF
TGCAGTGCTAGAGGGACAGGGCCCCTCCACTTT
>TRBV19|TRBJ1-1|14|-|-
CASTLTGIYTEAFF
TGTGCCAGTACCCTTACCGGGATCTACACTGAAGCTTTCTTT
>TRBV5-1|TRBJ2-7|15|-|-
CASSRLPGSEYEQYF
TGCGCCAGCAGTCGCCTCCCAGGGTCAGAGTACGAGCAGTACTTC
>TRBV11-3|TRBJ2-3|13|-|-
CASSLWGADTQYF
TGTGCCAGCAGCTTATGGGGGGCAGATACGCAGTATTTT
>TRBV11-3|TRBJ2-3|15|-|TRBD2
CASSPSGGATDTQYF
TGTGCCAGCAGTCCTAGCGGGGGGGCGACAGATACGCAGTATTTT
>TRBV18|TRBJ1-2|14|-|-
CASSPEGYGYGYTF
TGTGCCAGCTCACCAGAGGGTTATGGCTATGGCTACACCTTC
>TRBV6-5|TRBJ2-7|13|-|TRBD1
CASGGGTGIEQYF
TGTGCCAGCGGGGGGGGGACAGGGATCGAGCAGTACTTC
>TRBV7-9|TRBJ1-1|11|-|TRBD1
CASSRQGEAFF
TGTGCCAGCAGCCGACAGGGAGAAGCTTTCTTT
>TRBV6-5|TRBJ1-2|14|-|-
CASSYSSDFNGYTF
TGTGCCAGCAGTTACTCGAGTGATTTCAATGGCTACACCTTC
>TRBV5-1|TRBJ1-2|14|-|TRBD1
CASSLDRGFDGYTF
TGCGCCAGCAGCCTGGACAGGGGATTCGATGGCTACACCTTC
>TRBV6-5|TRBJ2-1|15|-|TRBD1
CASRSRDRGRDEQFF
TGTGCCAGCAGGTCCCGGGACAGGGGGCGGGATGAGCAGTTCTTC
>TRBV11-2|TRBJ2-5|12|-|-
CASSIARETQYF
TGTGCCAGCAGCATAGCTCGAGAGACCCAGTACTTC
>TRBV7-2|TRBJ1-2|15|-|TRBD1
CASSLVQGELSGYTF
TGTGCCAGCAGCTTAGTTCAGGGGGAGCTTAGTGGCTACACCTTC
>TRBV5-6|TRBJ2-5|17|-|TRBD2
CASSLAVGTRGAETQYF
TGTGCCAGCAGCTTGGCGGTCGGGACTAGGGGTGCTGAGACCCAGTACTTC
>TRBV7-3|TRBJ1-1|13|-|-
CASSLIRNTEAFF
TGTGCCAGCAGCTTAATCAGGAACACTGAAGCTTTCTTT
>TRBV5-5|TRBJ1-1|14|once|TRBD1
CASSWGTGAMEAFF
TGTGCCAGCAGCTGGGGGACAGGGGCAATGGAAGCTTTCTTT